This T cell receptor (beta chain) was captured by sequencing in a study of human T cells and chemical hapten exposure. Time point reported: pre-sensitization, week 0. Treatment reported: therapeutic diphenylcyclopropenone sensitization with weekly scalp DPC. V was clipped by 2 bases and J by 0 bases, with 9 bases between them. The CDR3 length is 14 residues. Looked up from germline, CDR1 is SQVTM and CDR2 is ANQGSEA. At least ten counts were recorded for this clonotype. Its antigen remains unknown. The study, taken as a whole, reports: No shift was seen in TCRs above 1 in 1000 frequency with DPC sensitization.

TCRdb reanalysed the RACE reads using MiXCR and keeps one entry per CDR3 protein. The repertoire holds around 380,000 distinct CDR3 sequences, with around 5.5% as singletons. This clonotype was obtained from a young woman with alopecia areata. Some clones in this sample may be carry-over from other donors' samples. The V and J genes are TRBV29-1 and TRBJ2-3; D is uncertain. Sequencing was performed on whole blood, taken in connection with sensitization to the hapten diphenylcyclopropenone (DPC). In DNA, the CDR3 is TGCAGCGTTGAATCCGCGGCTAGCACAGATACGCAGTATTTT. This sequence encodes CSVESAASTDTQYF.